The rows below give T cell receptor beta chains drawn from one sample of a study of shared clonotypes between healthy human individuals. Measured with immunoSEQ multiplex PCR; TCRdb has only the in-frame clones, and not every one. The table has around 2.3 million clones, about 94% seen once. The sequenced sample consisted of naive CD4+ T cells sorted from blood. These receptors all stem from a man in his late teens or twenties in good health. CDR3s include the opening cysteine and the closing phenylalanine or tryptophan. The D gene is left open where the match is weak. Size values are once, few and many counts, or a class for expanded clones, and some rows have none.

cdr3_length: 14; v_call: TRBV9; clone_size: -; j_call: TRBJ2-5; d_call: TRBD1; cdr3_nt: TGTGCCAGCAGCGTGGGGACAGTCCAAGAGACCCAGTACTTC; cdr3_aa: CASSVGTVQETQYF
cdr3_length: 17; v_call: TRBV5-4; clone_size: -; j_call: TRBJ2-4; d_call: -; cdr3_nt: TGTGCCAGCAGCCAAGGGAGCTCGGGTGGAGCCAAAAACATTCAGTACTTC; cdr3_aa: CASSQGSSGGAKNIQYF
cdr3_length: 15; v_call: TRBV7-2; clone_size: -; j_call: TRBJ1-5; d_call: -; cdr3_nt: TGTGCCAGCAGCCTGAAGGGAGGTGGCAATCAGCCCCAGCATTTT; cdr3_aa: CASSLKGGGNQPQHF
cdr3_length: 14; v_call: TRBV9; clone_size: -; j_call: TRBJ2-1; d_call: TRBD2; cdr3_nt: TGTGCCAGCAGCGTACAAGCGGGGAGCAATGAGCAGTTCTTC; cdr3_aa: CASSVQAGSNEQFF
cdr3_length: 14; v_call: TRBV2; clone_size: -; j_call: TRBJ1-4; d_call: -; cdr3_nt: TGTGCCAGCAGTGTTGGGGGGCTTAATGAAAAACTGTTTTTT; cdr3_aa: CASSVGGLNEKLFF
cdr3_length: 16; v_call: TRBV19; clone_size: -; j_call: TRBJ2-6; d_call: -; cdr3_nt: TGTGCCAGTAGTGAGCTTATTTCCTCTGGGGCCAACGTCCTGACTTTC; cdr3_aa: CASSELISSGANVLTF
cdr3_length: 13; v_call: TRBV19; clone_size: -; j_call: TRBJ1-5; d_call: -; cdr3_nt: TGTGCCAGTAACCAGGGTGCCAATCAGCCCCAGCATTTT; cdr3_aa: CASNQGANQPQHF
cdr3_length: 14; v_call: TRBV18; clone_size: few; j_call: TRBJ2-4; d_call: -; cdr3_nt: TGTGCCAGCTCACCACTCGGGGTGTGGGACATTCAGTACTTC; cdr3_aa: CASSPLGVWDIQYF
cdr3_length: 16; v_call: TRBV9; clone_size: once; j_call: TRBJ1-2; d_call: TRBD1; cdr3_nt: TGTGCCAGCAGCCTTGACGGGACAGGGCTAGACTATGGCTACACCTTC; cdr3_aa: CASSLDGTGLDYGYTF
cdr3_length: 13; v_call: TRBV7-2; clone_size: -; j_call: TRBJ1-2; d_call: -; cdr3_nt: TGTGCCAGCAGCCCTGATATAACCTATGGCTACACCTTC; cdr3_aa: CASSPDITYGYTF
cdr3_length: 12; v_call: TRBV30; clone_size: -; j_call: TRBJ2-3; d_call: TRBD2; cdr3_nt: TGTGCCTGGAGTCGACTAGCGGATACGCAGTATTTT; cdr3_aa: CAWSRLADTQYF
cdr3_length: 13; v_call: TRBV29-1; clone_size: -; j_call: TRBJ1-4; d_call: -; cdr3_nt: TGCAGCGCCGGTGACAGGCCTAATGAAAAACTGTTTTTT; cdr3_aa: CSAGDRPNEKLFF
cdr3_length: 14; v_call: TRBV7-9; clone_size: -; j_call: TRBJ1-2; d_call: -; cdr3_nt: TGTGCCAGCAGCTTAGTTAAGTCGGACTATGGCTACACCTTC; cdr3_aa: CASSLVKSDYGYTF
cdr3_length: 14; v_call: TRBV19; clone_size: -; j_call: TRBJ1-3; d_call: -; cdr3_nt: TGTGCCAGTACCCCACAGGGAGCCGGAAACACCATATATTTT; cdr3_aa: CASTPQGAGNTIYF
cdr3_length: 15; v_call: TRBV6-1; clone_size: -; j_call: TRBJ1-1; d_call: -; cdr3_nt: TGTGCCAGCACCCCGGGGTCTCTCACCGGGACTGAAGCTTTCTTT; cdr3_aa: CASTPGSLTGTEAFF
cdr3_length: 14; v_call: TRBV28; clone_size: -; j_call: TRBJ1-5; d_call: TRBD1; cdr3_nt: TGTGCCAGCAACAGGGGTTATAGCAATCAGCCCCAGCATTTT; cdr3_aa: CASNRGYSNQPQHF
cdr3_length: 14; v_call: TRBV6-6; clone_size: few; j_call: TRBJ1-4; d_call: TRBD1; cdr3_nt: TGTGCCAGCAGTCGGACAGGGGTGGATGAAAAACTGTTTTTT; cdr3_aa: CASSRTGVDEKLFF
cdr3_length: 14; v_call: TRBV30; clone_size: -; j_call: TRBJ1-4; d_call: TRBD1; cdr3_nt: TGTGCCTGGAGTGCCGACAGGGGGGATGAAAAACTGTTTTTT; cdr3_aa: CAWSADRGDEKLFF
cdr3_length: 14; v_call: TRBV7-9; clone_size: once; j_call: TRBJ1-2; d_call: TRBD1; cdr3_nt: TGTGCCAGCAGCCGACCCACAGGGGTAAGCGGCTACACCTTC; cdr3_aa: CASSRPTGVSGYTF
cdr3_length: 15; v_call: TRBV7-9; clone_size: -; j_call: TRBJ1-5; d_call: -; cdr3_nt: TGTGCCAGCAGCTTAGGCGACAGTCTTAATCAGCCCCAGCATTTT; cdr3_aa: CASSLGDSLNQPQHF
cdr3_length: 13; v_call: TRBV19; clone_size: -; j_call: TRBJ2-5; d_call: -; cdr3_nt: TGTGCCAGTAGTATTGGAGGGGCGGAGACCCAGTACTTC; cdr3_aa: CASSIGGAETQYF
cdr3_length: 14; v_call: TRBV6-5; clone_size: -; j_call: TRBJ2-6; d_call: -; cdr3_nt: TGTGCCAGCAGCAGGGGGGGCGGGGCCAACGTCCTGACTTTC; cdr3_aa: CASSRGGGANVLTF
cdr3_length: 14; v_call: TRBV6-5; clone_size: -; j_call: TRBJ1-1; d_call: TRBD1; cdr3_nt: TGTGCCAGCAGTTACTCCGGGACAGCCTCTGAAGCTTTCTTT; cdr3_aa: CASSYSGTASEAFF
cdr3_length: 15; v_call: TRBV27; clone_size: -; j_call: TRBJ2-7; d_call: TRBD2; cdr3_nt: TGTGCCAGCAGTTCTCCGCGGTTAGCGGGGAGCGAGCAGTACTTC; cdr3_aa: CASSSPRLAGSEQYF
cdr3_length: 14; v_call: TRBV30; clone_size: -; j_call: TRBJ1-1; d_call: -; cdr3_nt: TGTGCCTGGAGTACCGGACAGATGAACACTGAAGCTTTCTTT; cdr3_aa: CAWSTGQMNTEAFF
cdr3_length: 14; v_call: TRBV7-8; clone_size: -; j_call: TRBJ1-4; d_call: -; cdr3_nt: TGTGCCAGCAGTCTCAGGGCCCCTAATGAAAAACTGTTTTTT; cdr3_aa: CASSLRAPNEKLFF
cdr3_length: 14; v_call: TRBV18; clone_size: -; j_call: TRBJ1-1; d_call: -; cdr3_nt: TGTGCCAGCTCGCGATTTGTTACGGACACTGAAGCTTTCTTT; cdr3_aa: CASSRFVTDTEAFF
cdr3_length: 14; v_call: TRBV27; clone_size: -; j_call: TRBJ1-2; d_call: TRBD1; cdr3_nt: TGTGCCAGCAGTCCTAACTTACGACAGGGAGGCTACACCTTC; cdr3_aa: CASSPNLRQGGYTF
cdr3_length: 16; v_call: TRBV5-1; clone_size: -; j_call: TRBJ1-2; d_call: -; cdr3_nt: TGCGCCAGCAGCTCGACCGGACCCGGGGGCAACTATGGCTACACCTTC; cdr3_aa: CASSSTGPGGNYGYTF
cdr3_length: 13; v_call: TRBV2; clone_size: -; j_call: TRBJ1-6; d_call: -; cdr3_nt: TGTGCCAGCGGTGGAACCCGGACTTCACCCCTCCACTTT; cdr3_aa: CASGGTRTSPLHF
cdr3_length: 13; v_call: TRBV10-3; clone_size: -; j_call: TRBJ2-7; d_call: TRBD2; cdr3_nt: TGTGCCATCAGGCTAGCGGGAGGCTACGAGCAGTACTTC; cdr3_aa: CAIRLAGGYEQYF
cdr3_length: 16; v_call: TRBV25-1; clone_size: -; j_call: TRBJ1-5; d_call: -; cdr3_nt: TGTGCCAGCAGGAAACTTGACAAGAGGAGCAATCAGCCCCAGCATTTT; cdr3_aa: CASRKLDKRSNQPQHF
cdr3_length: 16; v_call: TRBV14; clone_size: -; j_call: TRBJ2-2; d_call: -; cdr3_nt: TGTGCCAGCAGCCCATCCTTCCGGGGTTCCACCGGGGAGCTGTTTTTT; cdr3_aa: CASSPSFRGSTGELFF
cdr3_length: 15; v_call: TRBV19; clone_size: -; j_call: TRBJ1-3; d_call: TRBD1; cdr3_nt: TGTGCCAGTAAAGGGACAGGACCGACCGTTGTCACCATATATTTT; cdr3_aa: CASKGTGPTVVTIYF
cdr3_length: 14; v_call: TRBV4-3; clone_size: -; j_call: TRBJ2-7; d_call: -; cdr3_nt: TGCGCCAGCAGCTGGGGGGGCGCTGCCTACGAGCAGTACTTC; cdr3_aa: CASSWGGAAYEQYF
cdr3_length: 14; v_call: TRBV14; clone_size: -; j_call: TRBJ1-1; d_call: -; cdr3_nt: TGTGCCAGCAGCCGATCATTCCACGGGACTGAAGCTTTCTTT; cdr3_aa: CASSRSFHGTEAFF
cdr3_length: 14; v_call: TRBV6-6; clone_size: -; j_call: TRBJ2-5; d_call: -; cdr3_nt: TGTGCCAGCAGTTACGGGACACTCCAAGAGACCCAGTACTTC; cdr3_aa: CASSYGTLQETQYF